This T cell receptor beta chain appears in the sequencing data of a study of graft-versus-host responses after intestinal transplantation. Background on the study: Anti-thymocyte globulin induction was given to all recipients, followed by tacrolimus and steroids for 3 to 4 years.

Study-wide results and caveats: GvH clones surfaced in recipient marrow, some emerging earlier in ileum or blood.

Comment on this clone: The antigen remains undetermined.

V was trimmed by 6 bases and J by 6 bases, leaving 15 bases between them. CDR3 length equals 13 residues. Looked up from germline, CDR1 is SQVTM and CDR2 is ANQGSEA. Graft material was processed, releasing intraepithelial and lamina propria lymphocytes. TCRdb keeps only in-frame clones here, not all; method: immunoSEQ multiplex PCR. This table has 8,100 or so clones, about 70% appearing once. The chain combines TRBV29-1 with TRBJ2-1; D remains unclear. The origin of this receptor is a human patient who received an intestinal transplant, so some T cells may come from the graft donor. This material consisted of ileum tissue, taken approximately 35 weeks after intestinal transplantation. CDR3 protein: CSVTTDRLNEQFF. CDR3 in DNA: TGCAGCGTAACAACCGATAGACTCAATGAGCAGTTCTTC.